The 18 T cell receptor beta chains given below trace back to one sample, sequenced in a study of cytomegalovirus exposure and HLA in healthy donors. The PCR contained 60 Vbeta and 13 Jbeta primers. The protocol was immunoSEQ multiplex PCR, while the TCRdb copy is restricted to in-frame clones and leaves out a portion. The sample has under 200,000 clones, around 78% seen once. Sequencing input: PBMCs. These receptors were obtained from a woman aged 45-59 years in good health and CMV-seropositive.

This clone was seen a few times. The chain couples TRBV28 to TRBJ2-5; the match to TRBD2 covers 9 bases. The DNA matches TRBJ2-7 better at its end, which makes the J call doubtful. The germline gives CDR1 MDHEN, CDR2 SYDVKM. The CDR3 length is 15 residues. DNA for the CDR3: TGTGCCAGCAGATCCCCCGCAGCGGGGGGCTACGAGCAGTACTTC. It specifies CASRSPAAGGYEQYF.

V is TRBV6-5 and J is TRBJ1-1; the match to TRBD1 covers 8 bases. CDR3 length: 16 amino acids. Losses at the gene ends were 2 bases for V and 1 base for J; bases not matched to a gene: 6. CDR1 MNHEY and CDR2 SVGAGI come from the germline V gene. The CDR3 region has the DNA TGTGCCAGCAGTTACGTCGGACAGGGAAGGAACACTGAAGCTTTCTTT. The encoded protein is CASSYVGQGRNTEAFF.

The chain recombines TRBV11-2 with TRBJ1-1, with 9 positions matching TRBD1. CDR1 and CDR2 (germline): SGHAT, FQNNGV. V dropped 8 bases and J dropped 5; count of bases not matched to a gene: 9. The CDR3 has 14 amino acids. Written as DNA, the CDR3 is TGTGCCAGCCTTCCGACAGGGGGGTGGACTGAAGCTTTCTTT. It translates to CASLPTGGWTEAFF. Combining the CDR3 with reference TRBV11-2 and TRBJ1-1 gives the whole variable domain EAGVAQSPRYKIIEKRQSVAFWCNPISGHATLYWYQQILGQGPKLLIQFQNNGVVDDSQLPKDRFSAERLKGVDSTLKIQPAKLEDSAVYLCASLPTGGWTEAFFGQGTRLTVV.

This clone was observed a single time. J is TRBJ1-2 and V is TRBV10-3; D uncertain. The CDR3 is 16 amino acids. Germline loops: CDR1 ENHRY, CDR2 SYGVKD. Trimming took 2 bases from V and 0 from J, leaving 13 bases between them. The CDR3 sequence is CAISEVGADTNYGYTF. The CDR3 region has the DNA TGTGCCATCAGTGAGGTGGGCGCAGACACTAACTATGGCTACACCTTC.

J is TRBJ2-1 and V is TRBV7-9, with TRBD2 matching over 14 bases. The V and J ends lost 0 bases and 3 bases, in that order; junction bases with no gene match: 7. This CDR3 contains 19 residues. Germline V CDR1 and CDR2: SEHNR, FQNEAQ (reference sequence). This chain's CDR3 is CASSLAKTSGRVLYNEQFF. CDR3 coding DNA: TGTGCCAGCAGCTTAGCGAAGACTAGCGGGAGGGTACTCTACAATGAGCAGTTCTTC.

CDR3 sequence: CSVGQGISYGYTF. The CDR3 nucleotides are TGCAGCGTAGGACAGGGGATAAGCTATGGCTACACCTTC. The V gene is TRBV29-1, the J gene TRBJ1-2, with TRBD1 matching 9 bases. CDR1 and CDR2 (germline): SQVTM, ANQGSEA. This CDR3 has 13 amino acids. V shed 6 bases and J 4 bases; nucleotides not matched to a gene: 6.

The chain couples TRBV10-3 to TRBJ1-5; D is perhaps TRBD1 (5 bases). V was pared by 4 bases and J by 5 bases, with 12 bases between. CDR1 is ENHRY, CDR2 SYGVKD, per germline. The CDR3 length is 14 residues. The CDR3 loop reads CAISAPGSDQPQHF. CDR3 bases: TGTGCCATCAGTGCTCCAGGGTCCGATCAGCCCCAGCATTTT.

The J gene is TRBJ2-1, the V gene TRBV7-2; D not resolved. The V and J ends lost 1 base and 4 bases respectively, with 8 bases between them. CDR1 and CDR2 (germline): SGHTA, FQGNSA. The CDR3 runs to 14 residues. The CDR3 sequence is CASSLGGPYNEQFF. CDR3 in DNA: TGTGCCAGCAGCTTAGGTGGGCCATACAATGAGCAGTTCTTC.

V is TRBV9 and J is TRBJ2-3, with D possibly TRBD2 on 5 matching bases. V was clipped by 2 bases and J by 6 bases, with 13 bases between them. The CDR3 extends over 14 amino acids. Germline V gives CDR1 SGDLS, CDR2 YYNGEE. The CDR3 sequence: CASSVGSGWDTQYF. DNA of the CDR3: TGTGCCAGCAGCGTTGGGTCGGGGTGGGATACGCAGTATTTT.

J is TRBJ2-5 and V is TRBV14; the D gene is possibly TRBD2 (5 bases). Between the trimmed V and J ends, which lost 1 base and 6 bases, there was a span of 18 bases. The CDR3 sequence is 16 residues long. In germline, CDR1 is SGHDN, CDR2 FVKESK. Here the CDR3 DNA reads TGTGCCAGCAGCCAAGGGGAGCTCCGACCGCCGCAGACCCAGTACTTC. It codes for CASSQGELRPPQTQYF.

The rearrangement links TRBV11-3 to TRBJ2-7, with D unresolved. Trimming removed 1 base from V and 2 bases from J, with 9 bases in between. In germline, CDR1 is SGHNT, CDR2 YENEEA. This CDR3 is built from 14 residues. The CDR3 spells CASSLGGQTYEQYF. Here the CDR3 DNA reads TGTGCCAGCAGCTTAGGAGGCCAGACCTACGAGCAGTACTTC.

The J gene is TRBJ2-3, the V gene TRBV5-4; 14 nucleotides align to TRBD2. The CDR3 length is 17 residues. Germline V gives CDR1 SGHNT, CDR2 YYREEE (reference sequence). V was pared by 4 bases and J by 5 bases, with 9 bases of the junction left unmatched. The CDR3 loop is CASSTGTSGRLGDTQYF. The CDR3 DNA reads as TGTGCCAGCAGCACCGGGACTAGCGGGAGACTCGGAGATACGCAGTATTTT.

CDR3 amino acids: CASRQLYEQYF. Here the CDR3 DNA reads TGTGCCAGCAGACAGCTTTACGAGCAGTACTTC. J is TRBJ2-7 and V is TRBV2; unclear D gene. The V and J ends lost 6 bases and 4 bases respectively, with 7 bases between them. The germline CDR1 and CDR2 sequences are SNHLY and FYNNEI. This CDR3 has 11 amino acids. The variable domain in full, completed from reference TRBV2 and TRBJ2-7, reads EPEVTQTPSHQVTQMGQEVILRCVPISNHLYFYWYRQILGQKVEFLVSFYNNEISEKSEIFDDQFSVERPDGSNFTLKIRSTKLEDSAMYFCASRQLYEQYFGPGTRLTVT.

The genes are TRBV12-5 and TRBJ1-2; a weak D match, TRBD1 (5 bases). V was cut by 5 bases and J by 3 bases, with 10 bases left in between. The length of the CDR3 is 13 residues. Germline V CDR1 and CDR2: LGHNT, FRNRAP. CDR3 DNA sequence: TGTGCTAGTGGTAACGACAGCCACTATGGCTACACCTTC. This encodes CASGNDSHYGYTF.

This clone was seen only once. The rearrangement uses TRBV4-1 and TRBJ1-2; D perhaps matches TRBD1 (5 bases). CDR1 and CDR2 from the germline V gene are MGHRA and YSYEKL. With 1 base removed from V and 7 bases from J, the gap between germline ends came to 19 bases. The CDR3 loop spans 16 amino acids. DNA of the CDR3: TGCGCCAGCAGCCAAGCCCCCTTTAGGGGCCCAAGTGGCTACACCTTC. Translated, it gives CASSQAPFRGPSGYTF.

V and J are TRBV6-5 and TRBJ2-6; unclear D gene. This CDR3 contains 16 residues. Germline assignment: CDR1 MNHEY and CDR2 SVGAGI. V lost 2 bases, J lost 0 bases, and 8 bases lay in between. CDR3 sequence reads: CASSYGTGSGANVLTF. Here the CDR3 DNA reads TGTGCCAGCAGTTACGGAACGGGCTCTGGGGCCAACGTCCTGACTTTC.

The J gene is TRBJ2-1, the V gene TRBV2; the D gene is possibly TRBD2 (5 bases). Trimming removed 5 bases at V and 8 bases at J, with 16 bases between. Germline assignment: CDR1 SNHLY and CDR2 FYNNEI. The CDR3 extends over 14 amino acids. CDR3 amino acids: CASSFTINGDEQFF. The CDR3 DNA sequence: TGTGCCAGCAGTTTTACGATTAACGGGGATGAGCAGTTCTTC.

CDR3 in amino acids: CASSPRLAADQETQYF. The DNA of the CDR3 is TGCGCCAGCAGCCCTAGACTAGCGGCCGACCAAGAGACCCAGTACTTC. The V gene is TRBV5-1, the J gene TRBJ2-5, with 9 bases matching TRBD2. The CDR3 loop spans 16 amino acids. With V trimmed by 4 bases and J by 0 bases, 7 bases remained unmatched. Germline CDR1 and CDR2: SGHRS and YFSETQ.